The 2 T cell receptor beta chains given below trace back to one sample, sequenced in a study of blood T cell repertoires in COVID-19. The data were produced by immunoSEQ multiplex PCR, yet TCRdb's version contains in-frame clones alone and is incomplete. The sample has around 170,000 clones, approximately 84% seen once. The sequencing sample was made of PBMCs or T cells enriched from blood (not recorded which). The receptors come from a man between 50 and 59 years old who had recovered from COVID-19.

The chain combines TRBV11-3 with TRBJ2-1; tentatively, D is TRBD1 (7 bases). Trimming removed 4 bases from V and 6 bases from J, with 13 bases in between. The CDR3 loop spans 14 amino acids. From germline, CDR1 is SGHNT and CDR2 YENEEA. CDR3 amino acids: CASSSRDRTNEQFF. The CDR3 region has the DNA TGTGCCAGCAGCTCGCGGGACAGAACCAATGAGCAGTTCTTC.

This clone showed up just once. V is TRBV20-1 and J is TRBJ1-2; D is unclear. Germline V gene lookup returns CDR1 DFQATT and CDR2 SNEGSKA (reference sequence). V was clipped by 3 bases and J by 3 bases, with 8 bases between them. The CDR3 is made up of 12 amino acids. As DNA, the CDR3 is TGCAGTGCTAGTAACAGAGACTATGGCTACACCTTC. It codes for CSASNRDYGYTF.